The T cell receptor beta chain under discussion was sequenced for a study of STAT5B mutations in CD4+ large granular lymphocyte leukemia. The repertoire was sequenced with immunoSEQ multiplex PCR; TCRdb's copy has only in-frame clones and lacks some. In the table there are tens of thousands of clones, around three quarters of which are singletons. This CDR3 is built from 16 residues. V gave up 4 bases and J gave up 7 bases; unmatched junction bases: 13. CDR1 SGHRS and CDR2 YFSETQ come from the germline V gene. Sample: CD4+ T cells from blood buffy coats. V usage is TRBV5-1 and J usage is TRBJ2-2; 7 nucleotides align to TRBD2. This TCR came from a human donor in good health. The CDR3 loop is CASSQSSGRLGGELFF. The DNA for the CDR3 is TGCGCCAGCAGCCAATCTAGCGGTCGTCTAGGCGGGGAGCTGTTTTTT.